The TCR beta chain described here comes from a study of T-cell memory formation after mild COVID-19. Across the whole study: Clusters of TCRs were largely donor specific.

The CDR3 runs 13 residues. Trimming stripped 3 bases from V and 5 bases from J, with 8 bases between. CDR1 and CDR2 (germline): LGHNA, YNFKEQ. Using constant-segment primers, 5'RACE produced TCR alpha and TCR beta cDNA libraries carrying sample barcodes and UMIs. Each CDR3 protein gets one entry after TCRdb re-called the 5' RACE reads with MiXCR. The table shows about 410,000 distinct CDR3 sequences, with roughly a quarter occurring only once. The chain combines TRBV4-2 with TRBJ2-1; no reliable D call. The sample consisted of PBMCs or a T cell subset sorted from them (not recorded which). The receptor comes from an adult woman who had mild COVID-19 (a few samples of this study predate the infection). Cell type and time point are not known. The CDR3 protein is CASSHLRDNEQFF. CDR3 DNA: TGTGCCAGCAGCCACTTGAGAGACAATGAGCAGTTCTTC.